These 5 T cell receptor beta chains share one sample of origin, sequenced in a study of blood T cells in healthy people across ages. A second PCR of roughly 6 to 12 cycles used a sample-barcoded 5' primer and a J-beta primer mix. A single record per CDR3 protein comes from TCRdb applying MiXCR to the 5' RACE reads. The sample holds 600,000 to 1,000,000 distinct CDR3 sequences, 20% to 25% seen once. These data also featured in a second study, about T cells of mothers and their children.

Sample: blood. The source is a boy aged 5 to 17 in good health.

This clonotype was counted between two and nine times. V and J are TRBV12-3 or TRBV12-4 and TRBJ2-2; TRBD2 is a possible D gene (5 bases). Trimming shortened V by 7 bases and J by 7 bases, and 7 bases separated the two germline ends. The CDR3 is 11 amino acids. The CDR3 region has the DNA TGTGCCAGCAACGGAGGCGGGGAGCTGTTTTTT. Translated, it gives CASNGGGELFF.

In its sample, this clonotype was seen a few times. V and J are TRBV7-2 and TRBJ1-6; 7 bases agree with TRBD1. V trimming: 4 bases; J trimming: 11 bases; junction bases outside the gene matches: 17. The CDR3 extends over 17 amino acids. From germline, CDR1 is SGHTA and CDR2 FQGNSA. CDR3 region: CASSSGNRGAGLAPLHF. The CDR3 bases are TGTGCCAGCAGCTCTGGAAACAGGGGCGCGGGTCTGGCACCCCTCCACTTT.

The table lists this clonotype with a few counts. The CDR3 here is CASSSARDRAPETQYF. CDR3 bases: TGTGCCAGCAGCTCCGCCCGGGACAGGGCTCCAGAGACCCAGTACTTC. This chain connects TRBV7-9 to TRBJ2-5; 9 bases are shared with TRBD1. Germline V lookup: CDR1 SEHNR, CDR2 FQNEAQ (reference sequence). The CDR3 is 16 amino acids. J lost 4 bases, V lost 4 bases, and 10 bases had no gene match.

The chain employs TRBV6-2 or TRBV6-3 and TRBJ1-5, with D perhaps TRBD1 (6 bases). Per the germline V gene, CDR1 is MNHEY and CDR2 is SVGEGT. V lost 0 bases, J lost 4 bases, and 10 bases lay in between. CDR3 size: 15 residues. This chain's CDR3 is CASSYSRGSNQPQHF. In DNA, the CDR3 is TGTGCCAGCAGTTACTCCAGGGGTTCAAATCAGCCCCAGCATTTT.

The V gene is TRBV7-8, the J gene TRBJ2-5, with 7 nucleotides matching TRBD1. In germline, CDR1 is SGHVS, CDR2 FQNEAQ. The V gene end was trimmed by 2 bases and the J gene end by 5 bases; junction bases not matched to a gene: 17. This CDR3 has 18 amino acids. CDR3 coding DNA: TGTGCCAGCAGCTTAATCTCAACAGGGGTTGGGCTTTCGGAGACCCAGTACTTC. Protein product: CASSLISTGVGLSETQYF.